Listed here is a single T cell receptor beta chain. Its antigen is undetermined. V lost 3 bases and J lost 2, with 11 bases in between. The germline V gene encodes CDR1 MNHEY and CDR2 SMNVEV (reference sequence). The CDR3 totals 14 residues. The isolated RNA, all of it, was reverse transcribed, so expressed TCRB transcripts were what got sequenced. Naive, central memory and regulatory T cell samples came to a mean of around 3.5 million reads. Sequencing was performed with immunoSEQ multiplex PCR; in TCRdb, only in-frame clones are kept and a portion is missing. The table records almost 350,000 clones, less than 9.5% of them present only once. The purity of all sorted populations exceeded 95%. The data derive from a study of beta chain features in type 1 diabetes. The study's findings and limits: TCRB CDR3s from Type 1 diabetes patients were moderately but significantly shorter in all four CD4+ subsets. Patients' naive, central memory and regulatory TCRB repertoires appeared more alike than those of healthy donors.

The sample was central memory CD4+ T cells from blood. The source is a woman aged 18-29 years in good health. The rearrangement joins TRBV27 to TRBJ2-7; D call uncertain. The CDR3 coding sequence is TGTGCCAGCAGTTTGACGGCAATGGCCTACGAGCAGTACTTC. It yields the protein CASSLTAMAYEQYF.